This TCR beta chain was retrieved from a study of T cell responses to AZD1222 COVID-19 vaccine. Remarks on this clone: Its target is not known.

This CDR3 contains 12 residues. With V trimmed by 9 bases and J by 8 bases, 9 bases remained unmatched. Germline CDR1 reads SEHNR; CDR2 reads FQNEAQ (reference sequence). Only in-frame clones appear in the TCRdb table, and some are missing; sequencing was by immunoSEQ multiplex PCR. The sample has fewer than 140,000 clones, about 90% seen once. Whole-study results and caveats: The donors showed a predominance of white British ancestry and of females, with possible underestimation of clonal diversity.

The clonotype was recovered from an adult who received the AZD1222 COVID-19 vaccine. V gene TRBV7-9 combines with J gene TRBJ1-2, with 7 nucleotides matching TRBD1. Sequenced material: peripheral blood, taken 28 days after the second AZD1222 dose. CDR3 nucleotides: TGTGCCAGTGACAGGGAATTCGAAGGCTACACCTTC. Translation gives CASDREFEGYTF.